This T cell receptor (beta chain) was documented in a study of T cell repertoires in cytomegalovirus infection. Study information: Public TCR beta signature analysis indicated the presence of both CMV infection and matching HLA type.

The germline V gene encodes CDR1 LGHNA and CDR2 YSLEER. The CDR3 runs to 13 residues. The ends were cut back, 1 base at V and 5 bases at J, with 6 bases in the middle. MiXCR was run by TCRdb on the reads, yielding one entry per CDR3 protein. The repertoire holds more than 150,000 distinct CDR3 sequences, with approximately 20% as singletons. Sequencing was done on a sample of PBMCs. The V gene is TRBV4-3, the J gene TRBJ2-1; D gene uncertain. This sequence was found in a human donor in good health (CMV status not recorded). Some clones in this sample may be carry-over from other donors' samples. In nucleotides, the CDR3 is TGCGCCAGCAGCCAAGGTACCCACAATGAGCAGTTCTTC. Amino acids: CASSQGTHNEQFF.